These 19 T cell receptor beta chains were sequenced from one sample in a study of identical twins. TCRdb called the 5' RACE reads again in MiXCR, with one record for every CDR3 protein. The table has around 450,000 distinct CDR3 sequences, more than 13% seen once; the top ten hold around 0.52%. These same records also appear under a second study, on yellow fever vaccine responses in identical twins.

Sequenced input: CD4+ T cells sorted from blood. These receptors were collected from a woman in her late teens or twenties in good health.

This clonotype was counted a few times. V is TRBV9 and J is TRBJ2-7, with D tentatively TRBD1 (6 bases). Germline-derived CDR1 and CDR2 are SGDLS and YYNGEE. Trimming took off 3 bases at V and 5 bases at J, with 21 bases between the two ends. This CDR3 comprises 16 residues. This CDR3 is CASSASTGLFFDEQYF. The CDR3 nucleotides are TGTGCCAGCAGCGCCTCGACAGGTTTATTTTTCGACGAGCAGTACTTC.

This clonotype was counted many times. The J gene is TRBJ2-2, the V gene TRBV4-2, with 8 bases lining up with TRBD2. J lost 5 bases, V lost 5 bases, and 4 bases had no gene match. The CDR3 covers 14 residues. The germline V gene has CDR1 LGHNA and CDR2 YNFKEQ. The CDR3 region is CASSVRLATGELFF. The CDR3 bases are TGTGCCAGCAGCGTAAGACTAGCGACCGGGGAGCTGTTTTTT.

The CDR3 DNA follows: TGCGCCAGCAGCTTGGACTGGAAGAATCAGCCCCAGCATTTT. Protein product: CASSLDWKNQPQHF. V usage is TRBV5-1 and J usage is TRBJ1-5, with unresolved D. CDR3 length: 14 residues. Germline CDR1 SGHRS, CDR2 YFSETQ. Trimming shortened V by 0 bases and J by 4 bases, and 8 bases separated the two germline ends.

This clonotype showed up many times. The genes are TRBV12-3 or TRBV12-4 and TRBJ1-1, with D unresolved. Trimming stripped 5 bases from V and 2 bases from J, with 9 bases between. The CDR3 extends over 13 amino acids. The CDR3 region is CASSPVGNTEAFF. In DNA, the CDR3 is TGTGCCAGCAGTCCCGTGGGCAACACTGAAGCTTTCTTT.

The chain carries TRBV14 and TRBJ2-5, with D perhaps TRBD2 (6 bases). This CDR3 has 15 residues. Per germline, CDR1 SGHDN and CDR2 FVKESK. V was trimmed by 2 bases and J by 1 base, leaving 11 bases between them. CDR3 loop: CASSQRVSGQETQYF. The DNA of the CDR3 is TGTGCCAGCAGCCAACGGGTTAGCGGCCAAGAGACCCAGTACTTC.

CDR3 DNA sequence: TGCAGTGCCCCGCGGACTCCCAAGTTCAATGAGCAGTTCTTC. It specifies CSAPRTPKFNEQFF. The genes are TRBV20-1 and TRBJ2-1; D may be TRBD2 (5 bases). The V and J ends lost 6 bases and 6 bases respectively, with 18 bases between them. Germline V CDR1 and CDR2: DFQATT, SNEGSKA (reference sequence). This CDR3 has 14 amino acids.

This clonotype has just a few counts. The CDR3 DNA follows: TGTGCCAGCACCCGGTCCTTGATTCAAGAGACCCAGTACTTC. Amino acids: CASTRSLIQETQYF. The V call is TRBV12-3 or TRBV12-4, the J call TRBJ2-5; D is unresolved. Between the trimmed V and J ends, which lost 7 bases and 2 bases, there was a span of 14 bases. This CDR3 spans 14 amino acids.

This clonotype was observed a handful of times. The V gene is TRBV9, the J gene TRBJ2-5; no reliable D call. The germline V gene encodes CDR1 SGDLS and CDR2 YYNGEE. The CDR3 sequence is 14 residues long. V gave up 7 bases and J gave up 4 bases, with 17 bases separating them. The CDR3 is CASGPGEVGETQYF. Written as DNA, the CDR3 is TGTGCCAGCGGGCCGGGTGAGGTAGGAGAGACCCAGTACTTC.

The V gene is TRBV7-9, the J gene TRBJ2-3; D uncertain. V lost 5 bases and J lost 2, with 8 bases in between. The CDR3 sequence is 13 residues long. Per the germline V gene, CDR1 is SEHNR and CDR2 is FQNEAQ (reference sequence). Written as DNA, the CDR3 is TGTGCCAGCAGCCTAATCGTCACAGATACGCAGTATTTT. This encodes CASSLIVTDTQYF.

This clonotype was observed many times. The chain has TRBV7-3 and TRBJ1-1; D is possibly TRBD1 (5 bases). The CDR3 covers 13 residues. Germline assignment: CDR1 SGHTA and CDR2 FQGTGA. V was cut by 3 bases and J by 7 bases, with 12 bases left in between. Here the CDR3 DNA reads TGTGCCAGCAGCTTGGGGGGTCGGGGTGAAGCTTTCTTT. This codes for CASSLGGRGEAFF. The whole variable domain, remainder taken from reference TRBV7-3 and TRBJ1-1, is GAGVSQTPSNKVTEKGKYVELRCDPISGHTALYWYRQSLGQGPEFLIYFQGTGAADDSGLPNDRFFAVRPEGSVSTLKIQRTERGDSAVYLCASSLGGRGEAFFGQGTRLTVV.

This clonotype occurred a few times. This chain joins TRBV15 and TRBJ2-1; D unclear. Between the trimmed V and J ends, which lost 1 base and 7 bases, there was a span of 8 bases. The CDR3 spans 13 residues. CDR1 LNHNV and CDR2 YYDKDF come from the germline V gene (reference sequence). Written as DNA, the CDR3 is TGTGCCACCAGCAGAGTTGGCTCAAATGAGCAGTTCTTC. This encodes CATSRVGSNEQFF.

This clonotype has more than one count but fewer than ten. This chain connects TRBV5-1 to TRBJ2-7; 8 positions agree with TRBD1. J was trimmed by 3 bases and V by 3 bases; bases with no gene match: 14. Germline-derived CDR1 and CDR2 are SGHRS and YFSETQ. CDR3 length: 17 amino acids. The CDR3 region has the DNA TGCGCCAGCAGCTGGAAGGCAGGCGGACAGGGCATCTACGAGCAGTACTTC. Amino acid sequence: CASSWKAGGQGIYEQYF.

This clonotype has more than one count but fewer than ten. This chain connects TRBV2 to TRBJ2-2, with D perhaps matching TRBD1 (7 bases). Germline-derived CDR1 and CDR2 are SNHLY and FYNNEI. This CDR3 spans 15 amino acids. Trimming left V 6 bases short and J 5 bases short, with 16 bases between. CDR3 sequence (DNA): TGTGCCAGCAGAACGGAGGGGGCAGGAACCGGGGAGCTGTTTTTT. It codes for CASRTEGAGTGELFF.

This clonotype was counted between two and nine times. The chain couples TRBV7-9 to TRBJ2-1; D unclear. The CDR3 spans 14 residues. Germline V gene sequence: CDR1 SEHNR, CDR2 FQNEAQ (reference sequence). The V and J ends lost 2 bases and 3 bases respectively, with 8 bases between them. CDR3 sequence: CASSLRDNYNEQFF. The CDR3 DNA reads TGTGCCAGCAGCTTAAGAGACAACTACAATGAGCAGTTCTTC.

This clonotype was counted only a few times. The rearrangement links TRBV5-1 to TRBJ1-4; tentatively, D is TRBD1 (5 bases). The CDR3 covers 16 residues. Trimming shortened V by 2 bases and J by 2 bases, and 13 bases separated the two germline ends. Germline V lookup: CDR1 SGHRS, CDR2 YFSETQ. Here the CDR3 DNA reads TGCGCCAGCAGCTTAAACCCCCGGGGGACTAATGAAAAACTGTTTTTT. This encodes CASSLNPRGTNEKLFF.

This clonotype was found a few times. V is TRBV3-1 and J is TRBJ2-6; D perhaps matches TRBD1 (5 bases). Germline-derived CDR1 and CDR2 are LGHDT and YNNKEL (reference sequence). The CDR3 is 16 residues long. Trimming removed 0 bases from V and 2 bases from J, with 8 bases in between. CDR3: CASSQDLGAGANVLTF. CDR3 DNA: TGTGCCAGCAGCCAAGATTTAGGGGCTGGGGCCAACGTCCTGACTTTC.

This chain links TRBV20-1 with TRBJ1-5, with 8 bases identical to TRBD1. Germline CDR1 and CDR2: DFQATT and SNEGSKA (reference sequence). The CDR3 is 13 residues long. DNA of the CDR3: TGCAGCGGAGGGACAGGCATAAATCAGCCCCAGCATTTT. This sequence encodes CSGGTGINQPQHF.

This clonotype has a handful of counts. The chain carries TRBV7-9 and TRBJ2-3; 13 nucleotides match TRBD2. The V and J ends lost 5 bases and 4 bases, in that order; junction bases with no gene match: 3. Per germline, CDR1 SEHNR and CDR2 FQNEAQ (reference sequence). The CDR3 extends over 15 amino acids. CDR3 loop: CASSRTSGGPDTQYF. The CDR3 bases are TGTGCCAGCAGCCGGACTAGCGGGGGTCCAGATACGCAGTATTTT.

The chain joins TRBV6-5 to TRBJ1-1, with D perhaps matching TRBD1 (6 bases). V shed 3 bases and J shed 5 bases, with 16 bases lying between them. The CDR3 contains 15 residues. Per germline, CDR1 MNHEY and CDR2 SVGAGI. CDR3 nucleotides: TGTGCCAGCAGTTATATCGTCGGGGGCAGGACTGAAGCTTTCTTT. Translation: CASSYIVGGRTEAFF.